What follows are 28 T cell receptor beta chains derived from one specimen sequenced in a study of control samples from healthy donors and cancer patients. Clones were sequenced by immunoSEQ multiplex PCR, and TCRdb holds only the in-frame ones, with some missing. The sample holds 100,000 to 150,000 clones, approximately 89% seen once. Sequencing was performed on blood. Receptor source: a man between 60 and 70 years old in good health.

CDR3 in DNA: TGCAGCGCACAAAGTGGGACATCTTACGAGCAGTACTTC. Translated: CSAQSGTSYEQYF. This chain uses TRBV29-1 with TRBJ2-7; D may be TRBD1 (6 bases). V was clipped by 7 bases and J by 4 bases, with 17 bases between them. The CDR3 loop spans 13 amino acids. The V gene's germline CDR1 is SQVTM and CDR2 ANQGSEA.

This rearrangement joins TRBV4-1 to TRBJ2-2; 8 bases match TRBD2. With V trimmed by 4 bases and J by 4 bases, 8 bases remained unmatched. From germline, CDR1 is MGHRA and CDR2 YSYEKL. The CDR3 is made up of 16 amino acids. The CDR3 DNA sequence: TGCGCCAGCAGCCCACGGGAGGGTTTAAGCACCGGGGAGCTGTTTTTT. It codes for CASSPREGLSTGELFF.

This CDR3 reads CASGPGGMAEKLFF. The CDR3 DNA is TGTGCCAGCGGCCCGGGGGGAATGGCTGAAAAACTGTTTTTT. The chain combines TRBV28 with TRBJ1-4; D is perhaps TRBD1 (5 bases). Trimming removed 8 bases from V and 7 bases from J, with 17 bases in between. CDR1 and CDR2 (germline): MDHEN, SYDVKM. This CDR3 contains 14 residues.

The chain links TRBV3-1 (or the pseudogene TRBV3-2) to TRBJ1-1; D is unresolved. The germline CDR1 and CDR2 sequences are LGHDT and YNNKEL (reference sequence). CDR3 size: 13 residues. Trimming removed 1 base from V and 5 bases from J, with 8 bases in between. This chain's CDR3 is CASSQVGVTEAFF. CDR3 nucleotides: TGTGCCAGCAGCCAAGTTGGGGTTACTGAAGCTTTCTTT.

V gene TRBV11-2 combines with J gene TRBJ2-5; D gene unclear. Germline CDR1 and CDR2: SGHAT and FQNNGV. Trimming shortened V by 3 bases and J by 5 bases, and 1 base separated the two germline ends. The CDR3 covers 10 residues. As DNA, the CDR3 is TGTGCCAGCAGCTTGGAGACCCAGTACTTC. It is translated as CASSLETQYF.

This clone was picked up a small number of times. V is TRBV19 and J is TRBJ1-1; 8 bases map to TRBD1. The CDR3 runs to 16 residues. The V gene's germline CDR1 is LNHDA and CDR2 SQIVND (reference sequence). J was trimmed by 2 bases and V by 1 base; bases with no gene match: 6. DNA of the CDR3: TGTGCCAGTAGTATAGGGCCAGGGGGCTTTAACACTGAAGCTTTCTTT. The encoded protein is CASSIGPGGFNTEAFF.

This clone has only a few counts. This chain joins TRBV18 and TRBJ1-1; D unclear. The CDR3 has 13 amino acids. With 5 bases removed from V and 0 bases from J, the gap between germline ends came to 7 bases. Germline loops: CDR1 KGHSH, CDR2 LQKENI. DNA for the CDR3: TGTGCCAGCTCAGGAACAGTGAACACTGAAGCTTTCTTT. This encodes CASSGTVNTEAFF.

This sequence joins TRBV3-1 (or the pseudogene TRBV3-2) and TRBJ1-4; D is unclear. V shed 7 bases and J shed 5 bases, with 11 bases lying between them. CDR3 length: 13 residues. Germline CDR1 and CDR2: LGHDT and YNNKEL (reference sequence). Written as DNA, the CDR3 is TGTGCCAGCAAGGGCGGGCGGAATGAAAAACTGTTTTTT. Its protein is CASKGGRNEKLFF.

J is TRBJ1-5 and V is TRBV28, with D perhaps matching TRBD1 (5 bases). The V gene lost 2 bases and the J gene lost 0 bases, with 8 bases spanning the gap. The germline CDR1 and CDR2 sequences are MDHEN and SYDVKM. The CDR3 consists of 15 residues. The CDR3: CASSLRGTSNQPQHF. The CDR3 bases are TGTGCCAGCAGTTTACGAGGGACTAGCAATCAGCCCCAGCATTTT. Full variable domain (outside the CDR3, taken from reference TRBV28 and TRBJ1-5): DVKVTQSSRYLVKRTGEKVFLECVQDMDHENMFWYRQDPGLGLRLIYFSYDVKMKEKGDIPEGYSVSREKKERFSLILESASTNQTSMYLCASSLRGTSNQPQHFGDGTRLSIL.

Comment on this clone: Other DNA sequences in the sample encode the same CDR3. Here the CDR3 reads CASSLSGNTIYF. DNA of the CDR3: TGTGCCAGCAGTTTATCCGGAAACACCATATATTTT. J is TRBJ1-3 and V is TRBV28; D is undetermined. The germline gives CDR1 MDHEN, CDR2 SYDVKM. V was shortened by 1 base and J by 4 bases, with 2 bases between the two germline ends. The CDR3 consists of 12 residues.

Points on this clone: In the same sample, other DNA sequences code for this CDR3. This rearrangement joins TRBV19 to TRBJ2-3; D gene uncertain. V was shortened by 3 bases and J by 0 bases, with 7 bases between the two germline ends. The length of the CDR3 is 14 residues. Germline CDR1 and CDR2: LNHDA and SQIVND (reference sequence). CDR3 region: CASSIGPSTDTQYF. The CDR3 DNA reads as TGTGCCAGTAGTATCGGTCCTAGCACAGATACGCAGTATTTT.

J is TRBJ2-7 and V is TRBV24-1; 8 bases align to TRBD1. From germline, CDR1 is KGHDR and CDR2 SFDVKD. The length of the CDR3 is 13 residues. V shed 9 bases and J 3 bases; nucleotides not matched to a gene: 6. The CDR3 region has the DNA TGTGCCACCCCCGGGACAGGAAGCTACGAGCAGTACTTC. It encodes CATPGTGSYEQYF.

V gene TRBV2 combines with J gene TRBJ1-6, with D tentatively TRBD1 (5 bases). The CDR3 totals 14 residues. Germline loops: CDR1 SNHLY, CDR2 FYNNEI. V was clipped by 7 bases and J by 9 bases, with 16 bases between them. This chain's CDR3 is CASKGGDLTSPLHF. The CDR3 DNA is TGTGCCAGCAAAGGAGGGGACCTCACTTCACCCCTCCACTTT.

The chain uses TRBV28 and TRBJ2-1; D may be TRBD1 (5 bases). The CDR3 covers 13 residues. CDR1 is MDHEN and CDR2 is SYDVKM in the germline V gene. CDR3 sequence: CAGRGRSYNEQFF. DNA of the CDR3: TGTGCGGGTAGGGGTCGCTCCTACAATGAGCAGTTCTTC.

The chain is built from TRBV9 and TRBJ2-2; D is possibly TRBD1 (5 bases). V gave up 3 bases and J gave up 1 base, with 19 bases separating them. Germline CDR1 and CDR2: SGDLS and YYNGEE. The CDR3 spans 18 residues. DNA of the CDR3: TGTGCCAGCAGCGGGGCGATGGGCAGGGCGATGAACACCGGGGAGCTGTTTTTT. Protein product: CASSGAMGRAMNTGELFF. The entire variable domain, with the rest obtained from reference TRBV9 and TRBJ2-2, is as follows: DSGVTQTPKHLITATGQRVTLRCSPRSGDLSVYWYQQSLDQGLQFLIQYYNGEERAKGNILERFSAQQFPDLHSELNLSSLELGDSALYFCASSGAMGRAMNTGELFFGEGSRLTVL.

CDR3: CASSPGETGYSNQPQHF. DNA of the CDR3: TGTGCCAGCTCACCGGGTGAAACAGGATATAGCAATCAGCCCCAGCATTTT. This rearrangement joins TRBV18 to TRBJ1-5, with TRBD1 as a possible D gene (5 bases). Trimming removed 3 bases at V and 0 bases at J, with 15 bases between. CDR3 length: 17 residues. CDR1 and CDR2 from the germline V gene are KGHSH and LQKENI.

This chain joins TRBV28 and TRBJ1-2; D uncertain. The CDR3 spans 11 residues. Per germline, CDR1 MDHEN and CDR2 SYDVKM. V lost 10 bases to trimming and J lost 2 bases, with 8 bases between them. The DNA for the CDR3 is TGTGCCACTGGCGTGAACTATGGCTACACCTTC. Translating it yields CATGVNYGYTF.

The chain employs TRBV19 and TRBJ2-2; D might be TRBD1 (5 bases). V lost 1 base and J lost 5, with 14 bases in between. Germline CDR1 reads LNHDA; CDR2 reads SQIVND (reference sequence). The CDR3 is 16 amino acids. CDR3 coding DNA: TGTGCCAGTAGTATAGGCCAGGGTATTAGGACCGGGGAGCTGTTTTTT. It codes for CASSIGQGIRTGELFF.

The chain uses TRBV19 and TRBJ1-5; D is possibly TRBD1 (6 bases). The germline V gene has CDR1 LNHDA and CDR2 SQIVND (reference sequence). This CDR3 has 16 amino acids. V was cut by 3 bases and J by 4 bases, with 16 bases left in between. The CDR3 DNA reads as TGTGCCAGTAGTATCCAGGGTAAGGGGGATAATCAGCCCCAGCATTTT. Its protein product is CASSIQGKGDNQPQHF.

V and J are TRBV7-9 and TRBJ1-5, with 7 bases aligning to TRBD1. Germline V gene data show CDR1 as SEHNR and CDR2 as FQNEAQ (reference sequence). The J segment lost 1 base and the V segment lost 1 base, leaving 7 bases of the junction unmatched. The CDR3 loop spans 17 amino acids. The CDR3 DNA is TGTGCCAGCAGCTTAGGGGTTGGGACAGAGAGCAATCAGCCCCAGCATTTT. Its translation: CASSLGVGTESNQPQHF.

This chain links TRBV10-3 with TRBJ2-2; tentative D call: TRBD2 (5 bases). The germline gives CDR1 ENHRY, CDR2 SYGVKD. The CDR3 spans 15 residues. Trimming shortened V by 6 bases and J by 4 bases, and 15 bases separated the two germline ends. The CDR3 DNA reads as TGTGCCATCAGGAAGGATAGCGAGTTCACCGGGGAGCTGTTTTTT. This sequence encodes CAIRKDSEFTGELFF.

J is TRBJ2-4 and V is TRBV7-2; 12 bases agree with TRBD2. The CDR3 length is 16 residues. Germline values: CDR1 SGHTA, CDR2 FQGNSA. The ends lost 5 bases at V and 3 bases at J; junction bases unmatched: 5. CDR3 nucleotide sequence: TGTGCCAGCAGCGAAGGACTAGCGGGGAACAAAAACATTCAGTACTTC. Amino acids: CASSEGLAGNKNIQYF.

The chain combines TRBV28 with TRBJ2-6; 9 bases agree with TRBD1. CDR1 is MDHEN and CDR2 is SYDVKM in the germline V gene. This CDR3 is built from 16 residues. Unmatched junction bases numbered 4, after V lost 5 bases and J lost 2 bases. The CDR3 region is CASSGQGTPGANVLTF. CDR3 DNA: TGTGCCAGCAGTGGACAGGGGACCCCTGGGGCCAACGTCCTGACTTTC.

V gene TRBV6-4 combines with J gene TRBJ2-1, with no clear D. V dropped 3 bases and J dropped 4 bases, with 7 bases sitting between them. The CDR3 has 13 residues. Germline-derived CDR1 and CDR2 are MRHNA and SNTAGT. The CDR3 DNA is TGTGCCAGCAGTGATAATTCATACAATGAGCAGTTCTTC. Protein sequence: CASSDNSYNEQFF.

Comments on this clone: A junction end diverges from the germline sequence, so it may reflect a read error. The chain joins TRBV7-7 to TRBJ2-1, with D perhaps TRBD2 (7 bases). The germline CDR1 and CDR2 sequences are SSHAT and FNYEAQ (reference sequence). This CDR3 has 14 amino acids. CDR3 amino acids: CASSLVGGQDEQFF. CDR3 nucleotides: TGTGCTAGCAGCTTAGTGGGGGGGCAGGATGAGCAGTTCTTC.

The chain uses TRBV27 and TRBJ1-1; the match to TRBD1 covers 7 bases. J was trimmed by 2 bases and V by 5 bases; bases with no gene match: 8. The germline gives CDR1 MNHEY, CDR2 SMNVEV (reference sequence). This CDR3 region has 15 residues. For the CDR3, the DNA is TGTGCCAGCAGTCCGGGGACAGTCCCCAACACTGAAGCTTTCTTT. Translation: CASSPGTVPNTEAFF.

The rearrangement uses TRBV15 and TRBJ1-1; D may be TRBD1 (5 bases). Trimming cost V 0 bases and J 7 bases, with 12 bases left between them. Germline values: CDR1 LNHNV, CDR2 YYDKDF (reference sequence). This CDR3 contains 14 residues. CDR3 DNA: TGTGCCACCAGCAGAGATCGAGGGGTGGGTGAAGCTTTCTTT. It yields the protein CATSRDRGVGEAFF. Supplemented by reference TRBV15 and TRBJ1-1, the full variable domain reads DAMVIQNPRYQVTQFGKPVTLSCSQTLNHNVMYWYQQKSSQAPKLLFHYYDKDFNNEADTPDNFQSRRPNTSFCFLDIRSPGLGDTAMYLCATSRDRGVGEAFFGQGTRLTVV.

Here the CDR3 DNA reads TGTGCCAGCTCACACGGGGGTCAAGAGACCCAGTACTTC. It specifies CASSHGGQETQYF. The chain uses TRBV18 and TRBJ2-5, with TRBD2 as a possible D gene (6 bases). The germline gives CDR1 KGHSH, CDR2 LQKENI. The ends were cut back, 4 bases at V and 2 bases at J, with 8 bases in the middle. The CDR3 has 13 amino acids.